This T cell receptor beta chain was observed in a study of T cells after yellow fever vaccination. V lost 4 bases and J 1 base, leaving 4 bases between the germline ends. Per the germline V gene, CDR1 is MNHEY and CDR2 is SMNVEV (reference sequence). CDR3 size: 13 residues. MiXCR, run by TCRdb on the 5' RACE reads, gives a single entry per CDR3 protein. This sample has about 330,000 distinct CDR3 sequences; roughly 8.3% occur once, and the top ten carry under 20%. This clonotype was detected many times. The rearrangement links TRBV27 to TRBJ2-2; D remains unclear. This TCR was sampled from a young man who received the YFV17D yellow fever vaccine. The input for sequencing was PBMCs, taken about 49 days after the first yellow fever vaccination. In DNA, the CDR3 is TGTGCCAGCAGTTCCGGGAACACCGGGGAGCTGTTTTTT. Translation gives CASSSGNTGELFF.